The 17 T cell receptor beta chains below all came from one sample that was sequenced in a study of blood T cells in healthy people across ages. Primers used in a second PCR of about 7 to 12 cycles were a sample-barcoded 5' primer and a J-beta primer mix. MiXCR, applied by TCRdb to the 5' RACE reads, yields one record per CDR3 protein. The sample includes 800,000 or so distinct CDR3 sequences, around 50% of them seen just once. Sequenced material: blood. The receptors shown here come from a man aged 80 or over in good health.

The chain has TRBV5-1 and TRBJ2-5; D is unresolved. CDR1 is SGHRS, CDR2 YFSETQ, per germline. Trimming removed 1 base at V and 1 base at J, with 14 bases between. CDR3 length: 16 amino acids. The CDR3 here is CASSLQLNTAQETQYF. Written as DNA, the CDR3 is TGCGCCAGCAGCTTGCAGCTGAATACTGCCCAAGAGACCCAGTACTTC. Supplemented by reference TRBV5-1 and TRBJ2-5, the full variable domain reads KAGVTQTPRYLIKTRGQQVTLSCSPISGHRSVSWYQQTPGQGLQFLFEYFSETQRNKGNFPGRFSGRQFSNSRSEMNVSTLELGDSALYLCASSLQLNTAQETQYFGPGTRLLVL.

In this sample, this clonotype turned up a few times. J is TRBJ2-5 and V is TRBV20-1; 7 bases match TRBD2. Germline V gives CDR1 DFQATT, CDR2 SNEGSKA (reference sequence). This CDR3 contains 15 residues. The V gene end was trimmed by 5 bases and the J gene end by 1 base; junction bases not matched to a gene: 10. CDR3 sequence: CSAATSQSFQETQYF. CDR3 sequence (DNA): TGCAGTGCTGCGACTAGCCAAAGCTTCCAAGAGACCCAGTACTTC.

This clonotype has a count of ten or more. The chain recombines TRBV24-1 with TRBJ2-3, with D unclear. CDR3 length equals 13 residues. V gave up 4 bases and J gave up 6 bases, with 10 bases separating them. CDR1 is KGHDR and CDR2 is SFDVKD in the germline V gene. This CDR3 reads CATSEGIRDTQYF. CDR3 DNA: TGTGCCACCAGTGAGGGCATAAGGGATACGCAGTATTTT.

The CDR3: CSALRGRINEKLFF. The CDR3 DNA reads as TGCAGTGCCCTAAGGGGCAGGATTAATGAAAAACTGTTTTTT. This chain links TRBV20-1 with TRBJ1-4; tentative D call: TRBD1 (5 bases). Between the trimmed V and J ends, which lost 6 bases and 4 bases, there was a span of 15 bases. The CDR3 sequence is 14 residues long. Germline V gene sequence: CDR1 DFQATT, CDR2 SNEGSKA (reference sequence).

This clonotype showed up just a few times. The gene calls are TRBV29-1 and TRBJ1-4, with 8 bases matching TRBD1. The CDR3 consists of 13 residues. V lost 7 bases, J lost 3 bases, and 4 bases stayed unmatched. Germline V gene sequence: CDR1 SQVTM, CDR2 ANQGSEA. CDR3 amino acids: CSGGTGSNEKLFF. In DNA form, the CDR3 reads TGCAGCGGCGGGACAGGCTCTAATGAAAAACTGTTTTTT.

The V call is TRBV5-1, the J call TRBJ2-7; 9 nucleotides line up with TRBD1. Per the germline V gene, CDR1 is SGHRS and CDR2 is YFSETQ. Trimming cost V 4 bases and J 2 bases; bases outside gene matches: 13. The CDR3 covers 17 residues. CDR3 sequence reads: CASSPTPPDRGTYEQYF. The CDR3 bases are TGCGCCAGCAGCCCCACCCCCCCGGACAGGGGAACCTACGAGCAGTACTTC.

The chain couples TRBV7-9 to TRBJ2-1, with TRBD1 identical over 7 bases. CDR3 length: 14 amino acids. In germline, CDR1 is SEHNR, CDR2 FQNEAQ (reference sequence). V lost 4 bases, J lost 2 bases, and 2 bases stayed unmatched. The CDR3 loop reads CASSSGGAYNEQFF. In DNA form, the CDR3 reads TGTGCCAGCAGCTCAGGGGGAGCCTACAATGAGCAGTTCTTC.

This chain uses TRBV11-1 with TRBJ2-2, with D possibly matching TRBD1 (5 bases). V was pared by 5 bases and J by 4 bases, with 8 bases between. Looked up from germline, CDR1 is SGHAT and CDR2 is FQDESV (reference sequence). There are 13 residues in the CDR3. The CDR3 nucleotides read TGTGCCAGCAGCAAAGGGGCCACCGGGGAGCTGTTTTTT. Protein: CASSKGATGELFF.

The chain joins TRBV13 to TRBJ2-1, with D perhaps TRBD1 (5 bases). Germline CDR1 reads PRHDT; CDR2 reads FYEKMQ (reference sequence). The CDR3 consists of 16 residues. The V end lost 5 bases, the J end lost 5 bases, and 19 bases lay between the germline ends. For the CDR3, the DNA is TGTGCCAGCAGCACACTAAAATCATGGGGCAACAATGAGCAGTTCTTC. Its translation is CASSTLKSWGNNEQFF.

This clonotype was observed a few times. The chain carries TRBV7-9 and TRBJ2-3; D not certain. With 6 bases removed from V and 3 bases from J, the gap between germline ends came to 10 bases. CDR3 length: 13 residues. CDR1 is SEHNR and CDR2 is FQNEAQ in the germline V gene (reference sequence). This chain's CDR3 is CASRPGATDTQYF. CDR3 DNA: TGTGCCAGCAGGCCCGGAGCGACAGATACGCAGTATTTT.

The CDR3 bases are TGTGCCAGCAGCTTGCTGAGGGGGACCCTCAATGAGCAGTTCTTC. Its translation: CASSLLRGTLNEQFF. V gene TRBV11-3 combines with J gene TRBJ2-1; D is possibly TRBD1 (6 bases). This CDR3 contains 15 residues. The germline V and J ends were trimmed by 3 bases and 6 bases, with 15 bases remaining between them. Germline values: CDR1 SGHNT, CDR2 YENEEA.

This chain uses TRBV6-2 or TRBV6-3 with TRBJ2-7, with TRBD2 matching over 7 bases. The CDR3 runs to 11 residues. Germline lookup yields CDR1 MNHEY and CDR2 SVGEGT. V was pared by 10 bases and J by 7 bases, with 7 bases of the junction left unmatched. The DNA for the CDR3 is TGTGCCACCCTGCGGGAGCATGAGCAGTACTTC. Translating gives CATLREHEQYF.

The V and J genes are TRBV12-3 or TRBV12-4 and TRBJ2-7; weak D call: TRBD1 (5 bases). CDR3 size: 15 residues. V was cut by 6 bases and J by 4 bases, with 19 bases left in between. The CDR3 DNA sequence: TGTGCCAGCAGAATGGACGGTCAGGGTTTTTACGAGCAGTACTTC. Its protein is CASRMDGQGFYEQYF.

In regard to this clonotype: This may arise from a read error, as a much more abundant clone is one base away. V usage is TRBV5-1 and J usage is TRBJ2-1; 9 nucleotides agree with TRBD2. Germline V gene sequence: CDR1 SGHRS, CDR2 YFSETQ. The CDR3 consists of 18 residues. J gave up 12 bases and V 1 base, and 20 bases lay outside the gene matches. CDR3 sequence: CASSLKGQTSGKSGGQFF. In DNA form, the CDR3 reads TGCGCCAGCAGCTTGAAGGGCCAGACTAGCGGCAAATCAGGAGGGCAGTTCTTC.

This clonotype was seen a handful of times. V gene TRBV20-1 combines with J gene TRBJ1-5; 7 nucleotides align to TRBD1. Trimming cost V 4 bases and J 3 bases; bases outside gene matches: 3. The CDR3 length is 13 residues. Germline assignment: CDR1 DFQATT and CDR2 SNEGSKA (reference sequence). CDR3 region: CSATGGVNQPQHF. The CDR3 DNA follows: TGCAGTGCTACAGGGGGAGTCAATCAGCCCCAGCATTTT.

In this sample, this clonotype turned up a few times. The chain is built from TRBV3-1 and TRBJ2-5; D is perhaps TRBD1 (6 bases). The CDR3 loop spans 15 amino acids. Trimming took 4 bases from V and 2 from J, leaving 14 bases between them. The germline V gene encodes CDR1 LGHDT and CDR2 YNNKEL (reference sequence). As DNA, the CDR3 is TGTGCCAGCAGCCGATCCTCAGGGGCTCAAGAGACCCAGTACTTC. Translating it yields CASSRSSGAQETQYF.

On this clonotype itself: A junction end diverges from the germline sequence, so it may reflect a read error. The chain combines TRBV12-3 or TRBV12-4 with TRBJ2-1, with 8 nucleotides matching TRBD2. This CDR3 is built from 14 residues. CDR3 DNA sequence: TGTGCCTGCAGTAAAAGCGGGAGAACAAATGAGCAGTTCTTC. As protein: CACSKSGRTNEQFF.